The T cell receptor (beta chain) under discussion was sequenced for a study of spatial heterogeneity in lung cancer. Study details: Detection of beta-chain sequences consistently exceeded that of alpha-chain sequences.

Unique molecular identifiers tagged every individual TCR cDNA molecule. TCRdb called the 5' RACE reads again in MiXCR, with one record for every CDR3 protein. The sample has under 30,000 distinct CDR3 sequences; approximately 3.3% are singletons. Time point described: sample taken at primary tumor resection. Donation came from about 72 patients with untreated early-stage non-small cell lung cancer. From tumor, nontumor lung or frozen PBMC, whole RNA was taken unsorted for sequencing. CDR1 MGHDK and CDR2 SYGVNS come from the germline V gene. There are 15 residues in the CDR3. V lost 1 base to trimming and J lost 7 bases, with 13 bases between them. This clonotype has ten or more counts.

This chain connects TRBV25-1 to TRBJ1-4, with D possibly being TRBD1 (5 bases). The sample consisted of PBMCs, taken at surgery. This TCR was recovered from a female donor with early-stage non-small cell lung cancer. CDR3 region: CASSELSGHGEKLFF. The DNA for the CDR3 is TGTGCCAGCAGTGAATTGTCGGGGCATGGTGAAAAACTGTTTTTT.